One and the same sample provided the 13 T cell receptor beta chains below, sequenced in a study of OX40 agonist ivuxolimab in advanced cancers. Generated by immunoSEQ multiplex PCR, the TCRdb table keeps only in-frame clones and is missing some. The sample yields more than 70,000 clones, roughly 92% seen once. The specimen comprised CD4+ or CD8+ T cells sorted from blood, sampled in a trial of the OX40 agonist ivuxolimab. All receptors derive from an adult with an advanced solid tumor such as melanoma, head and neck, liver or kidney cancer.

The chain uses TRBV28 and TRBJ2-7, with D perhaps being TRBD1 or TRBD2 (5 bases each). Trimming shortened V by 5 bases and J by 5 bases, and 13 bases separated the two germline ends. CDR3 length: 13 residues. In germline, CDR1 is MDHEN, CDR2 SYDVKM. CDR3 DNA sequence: TGTGCCAGCAGTGGGACGGGTGAGGACGAGCAGTACTTC. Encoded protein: CASSGTGEDEQYF.

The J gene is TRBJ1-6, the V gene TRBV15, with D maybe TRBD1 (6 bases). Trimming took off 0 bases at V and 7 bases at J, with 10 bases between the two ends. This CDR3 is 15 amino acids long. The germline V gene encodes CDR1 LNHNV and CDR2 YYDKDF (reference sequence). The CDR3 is CATSRDRQGNSPLHF. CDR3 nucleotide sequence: TGTGCCACCAGCAGAGATAGGCAGGGGAATTCACCCCTCCACTTT.

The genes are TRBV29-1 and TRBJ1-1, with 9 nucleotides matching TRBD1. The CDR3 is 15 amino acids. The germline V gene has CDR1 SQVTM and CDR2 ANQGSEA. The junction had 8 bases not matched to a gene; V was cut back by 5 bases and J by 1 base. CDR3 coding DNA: TGCAGCGTTTTCTCGACAGGGGGGTCGAACACTGAAGCTTTCTTT. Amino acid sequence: CSVFSTGGSNTEAFF.

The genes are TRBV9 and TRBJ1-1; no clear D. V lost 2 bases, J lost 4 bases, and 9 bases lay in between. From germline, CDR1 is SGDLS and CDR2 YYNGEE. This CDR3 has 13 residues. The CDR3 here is CASSVGVATEAFF. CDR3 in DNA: TGTGCCAGCAGCGTCGGCGTGGCCACTGAAGCTTTCTTT.

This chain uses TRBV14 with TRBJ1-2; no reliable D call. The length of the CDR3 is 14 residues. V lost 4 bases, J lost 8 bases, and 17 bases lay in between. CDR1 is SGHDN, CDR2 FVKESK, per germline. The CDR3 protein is CASSRTAGVLGYTF. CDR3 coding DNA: TGTGCCAGCAGCCGCACGGCGGGCGTGCTCGGCTACACCTTC.

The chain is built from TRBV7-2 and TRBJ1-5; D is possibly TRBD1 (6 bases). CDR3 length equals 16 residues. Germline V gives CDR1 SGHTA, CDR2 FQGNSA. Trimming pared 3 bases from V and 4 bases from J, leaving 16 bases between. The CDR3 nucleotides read TGTGCCAGCAGCTTCGCAGGGGCCTGGGGGAATCAGCCCCAGCATTTT. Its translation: CASSFAGAWGNQPQHF.

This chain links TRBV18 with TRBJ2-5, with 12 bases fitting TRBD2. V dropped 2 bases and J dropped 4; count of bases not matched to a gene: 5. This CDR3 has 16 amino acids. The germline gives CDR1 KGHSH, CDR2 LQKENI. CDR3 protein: CASSPSGLAGGETQYF. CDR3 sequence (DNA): TGTGCCAGCTCACCATCGGGACTAGCGGGCGGAGAGACCCAGTACTTC.

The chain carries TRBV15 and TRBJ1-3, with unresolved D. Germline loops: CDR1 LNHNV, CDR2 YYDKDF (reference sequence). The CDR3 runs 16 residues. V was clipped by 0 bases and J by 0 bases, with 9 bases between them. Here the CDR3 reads CATSREPLRSGNTIYF. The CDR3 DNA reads TGTGCCACCAGCAGAGAGCCCCTCCGCTCTGGAAACACCATATATTTT.

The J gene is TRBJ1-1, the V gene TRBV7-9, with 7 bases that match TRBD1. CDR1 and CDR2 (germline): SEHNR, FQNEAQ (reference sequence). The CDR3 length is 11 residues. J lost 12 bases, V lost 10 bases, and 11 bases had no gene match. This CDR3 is CATSDRVKTFF. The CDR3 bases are TGTGCCACCTCCGACAGGGTAAAAACTTTCTTT.

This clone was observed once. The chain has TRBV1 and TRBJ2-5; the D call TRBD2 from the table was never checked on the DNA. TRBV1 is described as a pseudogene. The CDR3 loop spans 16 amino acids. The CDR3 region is CTSSQDRRGGDETQYF. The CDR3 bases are TGCACCAGCAGCCAAGATCGGCGGGGGGGCGACGAGACCCAGTACTTC.

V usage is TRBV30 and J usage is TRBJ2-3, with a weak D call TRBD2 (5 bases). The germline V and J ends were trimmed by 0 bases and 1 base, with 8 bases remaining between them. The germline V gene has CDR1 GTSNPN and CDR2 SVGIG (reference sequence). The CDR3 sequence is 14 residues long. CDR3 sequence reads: CAWSVRAGTDTQYF. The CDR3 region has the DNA TGTGCCTGGAGTGTGAGGGCGGGCACAGATACGCAGTATTTT.

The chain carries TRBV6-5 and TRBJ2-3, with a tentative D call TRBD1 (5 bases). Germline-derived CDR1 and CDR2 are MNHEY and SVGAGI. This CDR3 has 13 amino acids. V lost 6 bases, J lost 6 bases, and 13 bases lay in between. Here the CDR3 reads CASRNPGWDTQYF. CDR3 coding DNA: TGTGCCAGCAGAAATCCAGGGTGGGATACGCAGTATTTT.

The CDR3: CASSLGQGAPSEQYF. In DNA form, the CDR3 reads TGCGCCAGCAGCTTGGGGCAGGGGGCTCCAAGCGAGCAGTACTTC. This chain connects TRBV5-1 to TRBJ2-7, with 8 bases fitting TRBD1. CDR3 length: 15 residues. The germline V gene encodes CDR1 SGHRS and CDR2 YFSETQ. Unmatched junction bases numbered 8, after V lost 0 bases and J lost 6 bases.